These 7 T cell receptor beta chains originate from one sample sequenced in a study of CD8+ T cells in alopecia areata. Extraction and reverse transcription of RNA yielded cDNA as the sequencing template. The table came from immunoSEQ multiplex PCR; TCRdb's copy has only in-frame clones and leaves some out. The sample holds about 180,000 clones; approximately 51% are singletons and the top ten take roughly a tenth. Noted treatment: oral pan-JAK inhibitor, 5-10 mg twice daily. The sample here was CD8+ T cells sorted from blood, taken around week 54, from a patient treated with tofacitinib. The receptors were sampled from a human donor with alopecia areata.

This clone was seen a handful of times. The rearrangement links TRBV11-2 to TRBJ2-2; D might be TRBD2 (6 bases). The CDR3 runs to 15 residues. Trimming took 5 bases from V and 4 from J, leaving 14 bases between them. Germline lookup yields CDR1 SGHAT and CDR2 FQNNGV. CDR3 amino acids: CASSHVPGVTGELFF. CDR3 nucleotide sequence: TGTGCCAGCAGCCATGTCCCGGGAGTCACCGGGGAGCTGTTTTTT.

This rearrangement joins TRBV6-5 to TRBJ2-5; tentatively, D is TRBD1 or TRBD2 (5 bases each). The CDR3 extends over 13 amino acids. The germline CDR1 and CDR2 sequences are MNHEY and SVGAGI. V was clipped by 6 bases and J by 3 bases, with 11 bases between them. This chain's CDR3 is CASRRDHEETQYF. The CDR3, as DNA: TGTGCCAGCAGACGGGACCACGAAGAGACCCAGTACTTC.

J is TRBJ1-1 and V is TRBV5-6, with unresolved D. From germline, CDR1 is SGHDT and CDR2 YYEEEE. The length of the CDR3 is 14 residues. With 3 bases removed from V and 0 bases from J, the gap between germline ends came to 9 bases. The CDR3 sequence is CASSWAAMNTEAFF. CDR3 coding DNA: TGTGCCAGCAGCTGGGCCGCCATGAACACTGAAGCTTTCTTT.

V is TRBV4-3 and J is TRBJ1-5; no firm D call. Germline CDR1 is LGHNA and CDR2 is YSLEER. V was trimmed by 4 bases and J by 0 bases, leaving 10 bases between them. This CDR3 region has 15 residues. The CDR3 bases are TGCGCCAGCAGCCGAGGCCGTTATAGCAATCAGCCCCAGCATTTT. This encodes CASSRGRYSNQPQHF.

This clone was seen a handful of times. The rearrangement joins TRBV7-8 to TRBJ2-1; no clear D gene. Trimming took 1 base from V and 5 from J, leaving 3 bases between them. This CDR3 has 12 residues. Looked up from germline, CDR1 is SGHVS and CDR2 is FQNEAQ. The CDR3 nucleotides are TGTGCCAGCAGCTTAGTGGACAATGAGCAGTTCTTC. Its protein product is CASSLVDNEQFF.

The CDR3 protein is CASSLSDGFNQPQHF. As DNA, the CDR3 is TGTGCCAGCAGTCTCTCGGACGGCTTCAATCAGCCCCAGCATTTT. This chain links TRBV27 with TRBJ1-5; D gene ambiguous. The CDR3 loop spans 15 amino acids. The germline V gene encodes CDR1 MNHEY and CDR2 SMNVEV (reference sequence). The V gene lost 5 bases and the J gene lost 3 bases, with 14 bases spanning the gap.

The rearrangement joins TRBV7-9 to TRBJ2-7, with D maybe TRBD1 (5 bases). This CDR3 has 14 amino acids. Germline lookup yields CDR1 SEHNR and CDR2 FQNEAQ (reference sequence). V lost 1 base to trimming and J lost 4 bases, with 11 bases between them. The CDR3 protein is CASSLGGLRYEQYF. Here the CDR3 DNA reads TGTGCCAGCAGCTTAGGGGGCCTCAGGTACGAGCAGTACTTC. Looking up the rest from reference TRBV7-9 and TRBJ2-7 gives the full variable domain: DTGVSQNPRHKITKRGQNVTFRCDPISEHNRLYWYRQTLGQGPEFLTYFQNEAQLEKSRLLSDRFSAERPKGSFSTLEIQRTEQGDSAMYLCASSLGGLRYEQYFGPGTRLTVT.